This T cell receptor (beta chain) was retrieved from a study of cytomegalovirus exposure and HLA in healthy donors. Study information: A prior analysis found 117 million unique TCR beta sequences from 150 million to 200 million T cells. Assignment to the Caucasian-associated ancestry cluster applied to over 70% of the approximately 400 genotyped donors. Early released data comprised 80 million or so unique TCRs from HLA-typed donors.

The primer mix had 60 Vbeta and 13 Jbeta primers. Sequenced by immunoSEQ multiplex PCR; TCRdb stores in-frame clones only, minus some. Seen here are 100,000 to 150,000 clones, around 70% observed once, and the top ten hold roughly 7.5%. This CDR3 is 14 amino acids long. Trimming removed 4 bases at V and 9 bases at J, with 18 bases between. Germline V gene sequence: CDR1 SGDLS, CDR2 YYNGEE. This rearrangement joins TRBV9 to TRBJ2-3; D is perhaps TRBD1 (6 bases). This TCR was recovered from a male donor in good health and CMV-seronegative. The source material was PBMCs. CDR3 sequence reads: CASSSVLGGGTQYF. The CDR3 DNA is TGTGCCAGCAGCTCCGTCCTAGGGGGTGGCACGCAGTATTTT.